The text below deals with one T cell receptor (beta chain). What it recognizes is unknown. Prior to sequencing, the ViraFEST assay stimulated PBMC with viral peptide pools, which expanded the antigen-specific CD4+ T cells. The culture ran for about 11 days, and then CD4+ T cells were isolated. Prior SARS-CoV-2 infection was absent in the vaccine recipients, as shown by negative nucleocapsid antibodies. Wells each received around 2.1 million PBMC, cultured with approximately 10 IU/ml IL-2 and about 9.3 ug/ml peptides. Days 3 and 7 saw half the medium replaced with IL-2 medium. The CDR3 has 12 amino acids. Per the germline V gene, CDR1 is MDHEN and CDR2 is SYDVKM. V lost 6 bases and J 9 bases, leaving 11 bases between the germline ends. These data originate in a study of vaccination effects on CD4 cells after COVID-19. Background on the study: The vaccine given was either BNT162b2 or mRNA-1273, in two doses.

The protocol was immunoSEQ multiplex PCR, while the TCRdb copy is restricted to in-frame clones and leaves out a portion. The data hold tens of thousands of clones, with about four fifths observed a single time. The receptor was derived from a human donor who received a COVID-19 vaccine. The sample consisted of CD4+ T cells from PBMCs cultured with HCoV-OC43 spike peptides, taken before COVID-19 vaccination. Subset reported: HCoV-OC43 spike overlapping peptide pool stimulation. This rearrangement joins TRBV28 to TRBJ2-2, with unresolved D. This CDR3 is CASRYHSRELFF. The DNA for the CDR3 is TGTGCCAGCAGATATCACTCCCGGGAGCTGTTTTTT.